This TCR beta chain was sequenced for a study of shared clonotypes between healthy human individuals. The table came from immunoSEQ multiplex PCR; TCRdb's copy has only in-frame clones and leaves some out. The sample has 2 million to 2.5 million clones; about 95% are singletons. Germline CDR1 and CDR2: GTSNPN and SVGIG (reference sequence). There are 13 residues in the CDR3. The ends were cut back, 0 bases at V and 2 bases at J, with 7 bases in the middle. Comment on this clone: The antigen is not known. Other DNA sequences in this sample translate to the same CDR3.

Whole-study results and caveats: The donor pool, a small one, limited the genetic and exposure-history diversity represented.

The specimen sequenced was naive CD4+ T cells sorted from blood. The sample's subset: CD45RA+ positively selected. This receptor was identified in a man aged 18-30 years in good health. The chain carries TRBV30 and TRBJ1-2; D gene uncertain. The CDR3 loop is CAWSVSGNYGYTF. The DNA of the CDR3 is TGTGCCTGGAGTGTATCGGGGAACTATGGCTACACCTTC.